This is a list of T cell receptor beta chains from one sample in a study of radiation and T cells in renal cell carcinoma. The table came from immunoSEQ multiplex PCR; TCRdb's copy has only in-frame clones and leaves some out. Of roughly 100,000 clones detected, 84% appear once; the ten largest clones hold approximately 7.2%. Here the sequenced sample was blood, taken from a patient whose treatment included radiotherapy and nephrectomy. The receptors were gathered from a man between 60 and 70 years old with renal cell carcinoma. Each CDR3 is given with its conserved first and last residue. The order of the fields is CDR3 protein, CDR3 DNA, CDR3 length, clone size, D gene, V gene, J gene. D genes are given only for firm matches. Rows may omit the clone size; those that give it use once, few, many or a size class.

CDR3aa: CASSLVGNTEAFF
CDR3nt: TGTGCCAGCAGCTTAGTGGGGAACACTGAAGCTTTCTTT
len: 13
abundance: few
d_gene: .
v_gene: TRBV13
j_gene: TRBJ1-1

CDR3aa: CASGTGQGRTSNNQPQHF
CDR3nt: TGTGCCAGCGGAACGGGACAGGGGCGAACGAGCAATAATCAGCCCCAGCATTTT
len: 18
abundance: once
d_gene: TRBD1
v_gene: TRBV28
j_gene: TRBJ1-5

CDR3aa: CASIAREGAEAFF
CDR3nt: TGTGCCAGCATTGCCAGGGAGGGGGCTGAAGCTTTCTTT
len: 13
abundance: .
d_gene: .
v_gene: TRBV2
j_gene: TRBJ1-1

CDR3aa: CASSLALGTSGYEQYF
CDR3nt: TGTGCCAGCAGCTTAGCCCTCGGGACTAGCGGTTACGAGCAGTACTTC
len: 16
abundance: .
d_gene: TRBD2
v_gene: TRBV7-6
j_gene: TRBJ2-7

CDR3aa: CASSLAGGSHNEQFF
CDR3nt: TGTGCCAGCAGCTTAGCGGGAGGGTCCCACAATGAGCAGTTCTTC
len: 15
abundance: few
d_gene: TRBD2
v_gene: TRBV7-7
j_gene: TRBJ2-1

CDR3aa: CASSSGQPHAGNTIYF
CDR3nt: TGTGCCAGCAGCTCGGGACAGCCACATGCTGGAAACACCATATATTTT
len: 16
abundance: .
d_gene: TRBD1
v_gene: TRBV7-8
j_gene: TRBJ1-3

CDR3aa: CASIGQGGNYGYTF
CDR3nt: TGTGCCAGTATAGGGCAGGGAGGTAACTATGGCTACACCTTC
len: 14
abundance: .
d_gene: .
v_gene: TRBV19
j_gene: TRBJ1-2

CDR3aa: CASSRESGSGNTIYF
CDR3nt: TGTGCCAGCTCACGGGAGTCAGGCTCTGGAAACACCATATATTTT
len: 15
abundance: .
d_gene: .
v_gene: TRBV18
j_gene: TRBJ1-3

CDR3aa: CAISGGGSANTGELFF
CDR3nt: TGTGCCATCAGTGGAGGCGGGAGTGCAAACACCGGGGAGCTGTTTTTT
len: 16
abundance: .
d_gene: TRBD2
v_gene: TRBV10-3
j_gene: TRBJ2-2

CDR3aa: CASRRRLAGGPDTQYF
CDR3nt: TGTGCCAGCAGGAGAAGGCTAGCGGGAGGGCCAGATACGCAGTATTTT
len: 16
abundance: once
d_gene: TRBD2
v_gene: TRBV7-2
j_gene: TRBJ2-3

CDR3aa: CASSQASGAQVTQYF
CDR3nt: TGTGCCAGCAGCCAAGCATCAGGGGCGCAGGTGACCCAGTACTTC
len: 15
abundance: .
d_gene: .
v_gene: TRBV14
j_gene: TRBJ2-5

CDR3aa: CASSEEGFKEQFF
CDR3nt: TGTGCCAGCAGTGAGGAGGGATTCAAGGAGCAGTTCTTC
len: 13
abundance: .
d_gene: .
v_gene: TRBV2
j_gene: TRBJ2-1

CDR3aa: CASSKDETSGGYEQYF
CDR3nt: TGTGCCAGCAGCAAAGACGAGACTAGCGGGGGGTACGAGCAGTACTTC
len: 16
abundance: .
d_gene: .
v_gene: TRBV21-1
j_gene: TRBJ2-7

CDR3aa: CATRSGRVRGTGELFF
CDR3nt: TGCGCCACTCGTAGCGGGAGGGTCAGGGGGACCGGGGAGCTGTTTTTT
len: 16
abundance: .
d_gene: TRBD2
v_gene: TRBV4-1
j_gene: TRBJ2-2

CDR3aa: CASSLTSWWNEQFF
CDR3nt: TGTGCCAGCTCCCTTACTAGCTGGTGGAATGAGCAGTTCTTC
len: 14
abundance: .
d_gene: .
v_gene: TRBV19
j_gene: TRBJ2-1

CDR3aa: CASSLRQGAAGGNGYTF
CDR3nt: TGTGCCAGCTCACTAAGACAGGGGGCCGCCGGGGGAAATGGCTACACCTTC
len: 17
abundance: .
d_gene: TRBD1
v_gene: TRBV18
j_gene: TRBJ1-2

CDR3aa: CASSYSTGGGYNGYTF
CDR3nt: TGTGCCAGCAGTTACTCGACCGGGGGCGGATATAATGGCTACACCTTC
len: 16
abundance: .
d_gene: .
v_gene: TRBV6-5
j_gene: TRBJ1-2

CDR3aa: CASSGFSTGGNEKLFF
CDR3nt: TGTGCCAGCAGTGGGTTTTCGACAGGAGGAAATGAAAAACTGTTTTTT
len: 16
abundance: .
d_gene: .
v_gene: TRBV25-1
j_gene: TRBJ1-4

CDR3aa: CASSLQLAGVHEQYF
CDR3nt: TGTGCCAGCAGCTTACAACTAGCGGGAGTACACGAGCAGTACTTC
len: 15
abundance: .
d_gene: TRBD2
v_gene: TRBV7-2
j_gene: TRBJ2-7

CDR3aa: CAITTGVNEQFF
CDR3nt: TGTGCCATCACGACGGGAGTCAATGAGCAGTTCTTC
len: 12
abundance: .
d_gene: .
v_gene: TRBV10-3
j_gene: TRBJ2-1

CDR3aa: CASSSSGREHNEQFF
CDR3nt: TGTGCCAGCAGCTCCAGCGGGAGGGAACACAATGAGCAGTTCTTC
len: 15
abundance: .
d_gene: TRBD2
v_gene: TRBV7-2
j_gene: TRBJ2-1

CDR3aa: CASSLGDANEKLFF
CDR3nt: TGTGCCAGCAGCTTAGGCGACGCAAATGAAAAACTGTTTTTT
len: 14
abundance: .
d_gene: .
v_gene: TRBV7-9
j_gene: TRBJ1-4

CDR3aa: CSVGNPSTDTQYF
CDR3nt: TGCAGCGTAGGTAACCCGAGCACAGATACGCAGTATTTT
len: 13
abundance: .
d_gene: .
v_gene: TRBV29-1
j_gene: TRBJ2-3

CDR3aa: CASSLVQGSSNEQFF
CDR3nt: TGTGCCAGCAGCTTAGTCCAGGGGTCGAGCAATGAGCAGTTCTTC
len: 15
abundance: .
d_gene: .
v_gene: TRBV7-9
j_gene: TRBJ2-1

CDR3aa: CASSPDRTGDEQYF
CDR3nt: TGTGCCAGCAGCCCCGATCGGACAGGGGACGAGCAGTACTTC
len: 14
abundance: .
d_gene: TRBD1
v_gene: TRBV11-2
j_gene: TRBJ2-7

CDR3aa: CASSVGLASYTDTQYF
CDR3nt: TGTGCCAGCAGCGTTGGACTAGCGAGTTACACAGATACGCAGTATTTT
len: 16
abundance: once
d_gene: TRBD2
v_gene: TRBV9
j_gene: TRBJ2-3

CDR3aa: CASSSQRGGYEQYF
CDR3nt: TGTGCCAGCAGCTCCCAGAGAGGGGGGTACGAGCAGTACTTC
len: 14
abundance: .
d_gene: .
v_gene: TRBV5-6
j_gene: TRBJ2-7

CDR3aa: CASSFDGRVGRGEQYF
CDR3nt: TGTGCCAGCAGTTTCGACGGTCGGGTTGGTCGGGGCGAGCAGTACTTC
len: 16
abundance: .
d_gene: .
v_gene: TRBV27
j_gene: TRBJ2-7

CDR3aa: CASSEGWGAGTPYNEQFF
CDR3nt: TGTGCCAGCAGCGAAGGATGGGGAGCCGGGACACCTTACAATGAGCAGTTCTTC
len: 18
abundance: .
d_gene: .
v_gene: TRBV9
j_gene: TRBJ2-1

CDR3aa: CASSESRRVEQYF
CDR3nt: TGTGCCAGCAGTGAATCCCGGAGGGTCGAGCAGTACTTC
len: 13
abundance: .
d_gene: .
v_gene: TRBV6-1
j_gene: TRBJ2-7

CDR3aa: CSVGLAGGEQYF
CDR3nt: TGCAGCGTTGGCCTAGCGGGAGGCGAGCAGTACTTC
len: 12
abundance: .
d_gene: TRBD2
v_gene: TRBV29-1
j_gene: TRBJ2-7

CDR3aa: CSASGSYEQYF
CDR3nt: TGCAGCGCAAGCGGGAGCTACGAGCAGTACTTC
len: 11
abundance: .
d_gene: TRBD2
v_gene: TRBV29-1
j_gene: TRBJ2-7

CDR3aa: CASRPGTSGPYEQYF
CDR3nt: TGTGCCAGCAGACCAGGGACTAGCGGACCCTACGAGCAGTACTTC
len: 15
abundance: .
d_gene: TRBD2
v_gene: TRBV4-2
j_gene: TRBJ2-7

CDR3aa: CSTGLAGLSSYNEQFF
CDR3nt: TGCAGCACAGGACTAGCGGGTTTAAGCTCCTACAATGAGCAGTTCTTC
len: 16
abundance: .
d_gene: TRBD2
v_gene: TRBV29-1
j_gene: TRBJ2-1

CDR3aa: CASSYGRGDEQYF
CDR3nt: TGTGCCAGTAGTTACGGCAGGGGAGACGAGCAGTACTTC
len: 13
abundance: .
d_gene: .
v_gene: TRBV19
j_gene: TRBJ2-7

CDR3aa: CASSSWTGEDIDYGYTF
CDR3nt: TGTGCCAGTAGTAGCTGGACAGGGGAGGATATTGACTATGGCTACACCTTC
len: 17
abundance: .
d_gene: TRBD1
v_gene: TRBV19
j_gene: TRBJ1-2

CDR3aa: CASSQGGASTEAFF
CDR3nt: TGTGCCAGCAGCCAAGGGGGAGCGAGCACTGAAGCTTTCTTT
len: 14
abundance: .
d_gene: .
v_gene: TRBV4-2
j_gene: TRBJ1-1

CDR3aa: CASNRDRGNTEAFF
CDR3nt: TGTGCCAGCAACCGGGACAGGGGGAACACTGAAGCTTTCTTT
len: 14
abundance: .
d_gene: TRBD1
v_gene: TRBV2
j_gene: TRBJ1-1

CDR3aa: CATSRDRGSGRAHEQYF
CDR3nt: TGTGCCACCAGCAGAGATAGAGGGAGCGGGAGGGCCCACGAGCAGTACTTC
len: 17
abundance: .
d_gene: TRBD2
v_gene: TRBV15
j_gene: TRBJ2-7

CDR3aa: CASSLEVYTGELFF
CDR3nt: TGCGCCAGCAGCTTAGAGGTTTATACCGGGGAGCTGTTTTTT
len: 14
abundance: .
d_gene: .
v_gene: TRBV5-1
j_gene: TRBJ2-2

CDR3aa: CASSLAGSYEQYF
CDR3nt: TGTGCCAGCAGCTTGGCAGGGAGCTACGAGCAGTACTTC
len: 13
abundance: .
d_gene: .
v_gene: TRBV5-4
j_gene: TRBJ2-7

CDR3aa: CASSMDSGETQYF
CDR3nt: TGTGCCAGCAGCATGGACAGCGGGGAGACCCAGTACTTC
len: 13
abundance: .
d_gene: .
v_gene: TRBV28
j_gene: TRBJ2-5

CDR3aa: CASNPRTSGRAYEQFF
CDR3nt: TGTGCCAGTAACCCCCGGACTAGCGGGAGGGCCTACGAGCAGTTCTTC
len: 16
abundance: .
d_gene: TRBD2
v_gene: TRBV19
j_gene: TRBJ2-1

CDR3aa: CSAARSNGYTF
CDR3nt: TGCAGCGCGGCCAGAAGCAATGGCTACACCTTC
len: 11
abundance: .
d_gene: .
v_gene: TRBV29-1
j_gene: TRBJ1-2

CDR3aa: CASSIRGGTGELFF
CDR3nt: TGTGCCAGTAGTATTAGGGGAGGCACCGGGGAGCTGTTTTTT
len: 14
abundance: .
d_gene: .
v_gene: TRBV19
j_gene: TRBJ2-2

CDR3aa: CASSITTPASGNTIYF
CDR3nt: TGTGCCAGTAGTATAACGACACCCGCCTCTGGAAACACCATATATTTT
len: 16
abundance: .
d_gene: .
v_gene: TRBV19
j_gene: TRBJ1-3

CDR3aa: CASSINNSNQPQHF
CDR3nt: TGTGCCAGTAGTATAAACAATAGCAATCAGCCCCAGCATTTT
len: 14
abundance: .
d_gene: .
v_gene: TRBV19
j_gene: TRBJ1-5

CDR3aa: CASADSLAGTDTQYF
CDR3nt: TGTGCCAGCGCGGATTCGCTAGCCGGCACAGATACGCAGTATTTT
len: 15
abundance: .
d_gene: .
v_gene: TRBV28
j_gene: TRBJ2-3